The 10 T cell receptor beta chains listed next were all sequenced from one sample in a study of sequential checkpoint blockade in melanoma (dated by TCRdb to the late 2010s). Libraries were made using the immunoSEQ multiplex PCR assay. What TCRdb holds here is the immuneACCESS table cut down to in-frame rearrangements. Part of the clones is not present; checked against another copy, under half of the missing clones reflect an unresolved V gene, and the others are unexplained. Within this sample are approximately 10,000 clones, with 78% of them counted one time only. The top ten clonotypes cover 10% to 12% of the sample. The treatment or condition label, as the study defines it: randomized to nivolumab then ipilimumab (arm A) or the reverse (arm B). This material consisted of CD8+ T cells sorted from blood (inferred from file names), taken from a patient given nivolumab and ipilimumab in sequence. These receptors came from a human donor with melanoma.

The chain links TRBV5-1 to TRBJ2-5; 11 nucleotides agree with TRBD2. Germline trimming cut 1 base from V and 5 bases from J; bases unmatched to any gene: 7. CDR3 size: 16 residues. Germline lookup yields CDR1 SGHRS and CDR2 YFSETQ. CDR3 in amino acids: CASSLHLAGGLETQYF. For the CDR3, the DNA is TGCGCCAGCAGCTTGCACCTAGCGGGGGGCTTGGAGACCCAGTACTTC.

V gene TRBV7-9 combines with J gene TRBJ1-2; D is undetermined. V shed 3 bases and J shed 2 bases, with 7 bases lying between them. This CDR3 spans 13 amino acids. The germline CDR1 and CDR2 sequences are SEHNR and FQNEAQ (reference sequence). The CDR3 coding sequence is TGTGCCAGCAGCTTGGCAACCAACTATGGCTACACCTTC. It encodes CASSLATNYGYTF. Combining the CDR3 with reference TRBV7-9 and TRBJ1-2 gives the whole variable domain DTGVSQNPRHKITKRGQNVTFRCDPISEHNRLYWYRQTLGQGPEFLTYFQNEAQLEKSRLLSDRFSAERPKGSFSTLEIQRTEQGDSAMYLCASSLATNYGYTFGSGTRLTVV.

The J gene is TRBJ2-7, the V gene TRBV4-1; the D gene is possibly TRBD1 (5 bases). This CDR3 is 15 amino acids long. Per the germline V gene, CDR1 is MGHRA and CDR2 is YSYEKL. V was shortened by 2 bases and J by 6 bases, with 17 bases between the two germline ends. The DNA of the CDR3 is TGCGCCAGCAGCCAATTCCTGAAGGGGTTCTCCGAGCAGTACTTC. Translating it yields CASSQFLKGFSEQYF.

The rearrangement uses TRBV4-2 and TRBJ2-6; D possibly corresponds to TRBD2 (6 bases). Trimming shortened V by 0 bases and J by 4 bases, and 13 bases separated the two germline ends. CDR1 and CDR2 from the germline V gene are LGHNA and YNFKEQ. The CDR3 extends over 17 amino acids. The CDR3 DNA sequence: TGTGCCAGCAGCCAAGACGAGGAGGGCTCCGGGGCCAACGTCCTGACTTTC. Its translation: CASSQDEEGSGANVLTF.

This rearrangement joins TRBV29-1 to TRBJ2-7; 9 bases agree with TRBD1. The trim removed 6 bases at V and 1 base at J, leaving 10 bases unmatched. The CDR3 is made up of 15 amino acids. Germline CDR1 and CDR2: SQVTM and ANQGSEA. CDR3 sequence (DNA): TGCAGCGTGCGGACAGGGGAGATCTTATCCTACGAGCAGTACTTC. This encodes CSVRTGEILSYEQYF.

This rearrangement joins TRBV7-9 to TRBJ1-2, with D tentatively TRBD1 (6 bases). V gave up 5 bases and J gave up 4 bases, with 17 bases separating them. Germline-derived CDR1 and CDR2 are SEHNR and FQNEAQ (reference sequence). The CDR3 is 15 residues long. CDR3 sequence: CASSRQDSLSYGYTF. The DNA of the CDR3 is TGTGCCAGCAGCCGACAGGACAGCCTTAGCTATGGCTACACCTTC.

The V and J genes are TRBV5-8 and TRBJ1-1; D gene uncertain. This CDR3 has 12 amino acids. CDR1 and CDR2 (germline): SGHTS, YDEGEE. Trimming took off 1 base at V and 7 bases at J, with 8 bases between the two ends. Written as DNA, the CDR3 is TGTGCCAGCAGCTTGTTACCACTTGAAGCTTTCTTT. This translates into CASSLLPLEAFF.

This chain uses TRBV9 with TRBJ2-5; 9 bases agree with TRBD2. The assigned J gene may be wrong: the sequence end matches TRBJ2-7 better. CDR1 and CDR2 (germline): SGDLS, YYNGEE. CDR3 size: 15 residues. CDR3 nucleotides: TGTGCCAGCAGCGTAGCGGTAGCGGGGGCCTACGAGCAGTACTTC. Its translation is CASSVAVAGAYEQYF.

This chain links TRBV7-9 with TRBJ2-3; D ambiguous. The germline CDR1 and CDR2 sequences are SEHNR and FQNEAQ (reference sequence). Trimming cost V 1 base and J 0 bases, with 5 bases left between them. The CDR3 extends over 14 amino acids. CDR3 in DNA: TGTGCCAGCAGCTTAGGTCGGAGCACAGATACGCAGTATTTT. This translates into CASSLGRSTDTQYF.

The chain combines TRBV5-1 with TRBJ1-1, with 8 bases identical to TRBD1. In germline, CDR1 is SGHRS, CDR2 YFSETQ. V trimming: 0 bases; J trimming: 3 bases; junction bases outside the gene matches: 13. The CDR3 contains 18 residues. CDR3 nucleotides: TGCGCCAGCAGCTTGGTGCTACAGGGGGGCCGGTCTTACACTGAAGCTTTCTTT. It encodes CASSLVLQGGRSYTEAFF.